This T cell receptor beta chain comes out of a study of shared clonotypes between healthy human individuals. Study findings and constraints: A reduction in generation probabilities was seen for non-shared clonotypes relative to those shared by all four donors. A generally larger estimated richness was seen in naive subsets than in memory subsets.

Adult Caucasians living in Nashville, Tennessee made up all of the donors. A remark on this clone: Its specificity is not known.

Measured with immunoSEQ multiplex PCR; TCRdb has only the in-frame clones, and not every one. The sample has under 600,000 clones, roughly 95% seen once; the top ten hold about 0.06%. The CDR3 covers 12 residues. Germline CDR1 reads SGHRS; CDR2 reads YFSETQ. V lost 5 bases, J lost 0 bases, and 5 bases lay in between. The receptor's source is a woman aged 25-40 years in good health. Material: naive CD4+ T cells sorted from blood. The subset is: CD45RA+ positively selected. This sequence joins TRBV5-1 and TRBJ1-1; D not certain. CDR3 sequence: CASRQMNTEAFF. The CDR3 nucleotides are TGCGCCAGCAGGCAGATGAACACTGAAGCTTTCTTT.